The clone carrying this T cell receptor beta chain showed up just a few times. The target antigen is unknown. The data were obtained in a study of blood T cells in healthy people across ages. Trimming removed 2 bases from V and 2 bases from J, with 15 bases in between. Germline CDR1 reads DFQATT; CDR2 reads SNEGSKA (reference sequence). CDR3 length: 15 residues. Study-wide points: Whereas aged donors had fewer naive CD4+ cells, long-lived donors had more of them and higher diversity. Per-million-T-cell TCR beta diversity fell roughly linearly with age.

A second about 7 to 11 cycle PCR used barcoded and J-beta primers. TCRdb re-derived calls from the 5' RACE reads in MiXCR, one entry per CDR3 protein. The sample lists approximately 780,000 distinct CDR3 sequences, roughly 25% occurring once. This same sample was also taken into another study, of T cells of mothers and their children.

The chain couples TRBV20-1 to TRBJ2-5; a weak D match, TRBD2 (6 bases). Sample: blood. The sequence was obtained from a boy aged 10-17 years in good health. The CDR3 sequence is CSARTGGGVQETQYF. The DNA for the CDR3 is TGCAGTGCTAGAACTGGCGGCGGGGTACAAGAGACCCAGTACTTC.